This TCR beta chain was sequenced in a study of shared clonotypes between healthy human individuals. With 7 bases removed from V and 13 bases from J, the gap between germline ends came to 18 bases. The CDR3 is 12 residues long. Germline assignment: CDR1 MDHEN and CDR2 SYDVKM. Repertoires were generated with immunoSEQ multiplex PCR, while TCRdb's copy carries only in-frame clones and drops some. The sample lists more than 900,000 clones, more than 75% seen once, with 0.55% to 0.7% in the top ten. Investigators divided CD4+ cells into CD45RA+ naive and CD45RA-negative memory subsets. What was sequenced was memory CD4+ T cells from PBMCs. The subset here: CD45RA-negative fraction. This receptor was obtained from a man aged 18 to 29 in good health. Some clones in this sample may be carry-over from other donors' samples. The chain combines TRBV28 with TRBJ2-3; D may correspond to TRBD1 or TRBD2 (5 bases each). Written as DNA, the CDR3 is TGTGCCAGCAAAACTTTAGGACGAGGGGAGTATTTT. Protein: CASKTLGRGEYF. Variable domain in full (rest from reference TRBV28 and TRBJ2-3): DVKVTQSSRYLVKRTGEKVFLECVQDMDHENMFWYRQDPGLGLRLIYFSYDVKMKEKGDIPEGYSVSREKKERFSLILESASTNQTSMYLCASKTLGRGEYFGPGTRLTVL.